This T cell receptor (beta chain) comes out of a study of T cell responses to AZD1222 COVID-19 vaccine. The study's findings and limits: Unmutated regions of variants are reportedly targeted by nearly half of spike-specific TCRs.

This CDR3 is 13 amino acids long. Germline values: CDR1 SGHTA, CDR2 FQGNSA. The V end was cut by 5 bases, the J end by 7 bases, with 11 bases between. Comments on this clone: Its antigen is not known.

Only in-frame clones appear in the TCRdb table, and some are missing; sequencing was by immunoSEQ multiplex PCR. In the table there are fewer than 130,000 clones, just under 95% of which are singletons. The specimen was peripheral blood, collected on day 0 of AZD1222 vaccination. This clonotype was sampled from an adult in good health. The chain has TRBV7-2 and TRBJ1-4; D might be TRBD1 (5 bases). CDR3 in DNA: TGTGCCAGCAGCCCGGGGGTTGGTGAAAAACTGTTTTTT. It translates to CASSPGVGEKLFF.